This T cell receptor (beta chain) is from a study of OX40 agonist ivuxolimab in advanced cancers. At the level of the study: Prior checkpoint blockade (anti-PD-1, anti-PD-L1 or anti-CTLA-4) was permitted; 40% had it. In three patients, partial responses were observed, one with hepatocellular carcinoma and two with cutaneous melanoma.

Details on this clone: Its cognate antigen is unknown.

TCRdb's table, derived via immunoSEQ multiplex PCR, lists solely in-frame clones and lacks some. The sample holds fewer than 65,000 clones, 87% seen once. CDR3 length: 11 residues. Germline CDR1 and CDR2: SGHTA and FQGTGA. The V end lost 6 bases, the J end lost 5 bases, and 6 bases lay between the germline ends. The study's findings and limits: Clones of CD4+ and CD8+ blood T cells grew by week 6 at doses of 0.1 to 3.0 mg/kg. CD8+ T cells averaged more expanded clones than CD4+.

Sequences were derived from CD4+ or CD8+ T cells sorted from blood, sampled in a trial of the OX40 agonist ivuxolimab. The chain uses TRBV7-3 and TRBJ2-3, with no clear D. The source is an adult with an advanced solid tumor such as melanoma, head and neck, liver or kidney cancer. In nucleotides, the CDR3 is TGTGCCAGCAGTACTGTAGATACGCAGTATTTT. The encoded protein is CASSTVDTQYF.